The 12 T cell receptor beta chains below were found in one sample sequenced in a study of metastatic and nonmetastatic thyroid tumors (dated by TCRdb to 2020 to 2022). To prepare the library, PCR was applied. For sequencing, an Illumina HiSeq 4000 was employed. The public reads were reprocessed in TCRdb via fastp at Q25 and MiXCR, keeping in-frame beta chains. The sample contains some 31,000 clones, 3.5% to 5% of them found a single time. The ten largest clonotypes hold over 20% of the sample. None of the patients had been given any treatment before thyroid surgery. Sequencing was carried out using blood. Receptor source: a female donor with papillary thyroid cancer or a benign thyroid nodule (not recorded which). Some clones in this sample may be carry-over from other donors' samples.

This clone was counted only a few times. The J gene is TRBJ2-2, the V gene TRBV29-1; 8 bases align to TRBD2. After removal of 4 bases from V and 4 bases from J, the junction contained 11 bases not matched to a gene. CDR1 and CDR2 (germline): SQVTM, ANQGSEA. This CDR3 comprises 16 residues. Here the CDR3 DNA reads TGCAGCGTTGTCTTGGCGGGAGGCTTTGTCACCGGGGAGCTGTTTTTT. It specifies CSVVLAGGFVTGELFF.

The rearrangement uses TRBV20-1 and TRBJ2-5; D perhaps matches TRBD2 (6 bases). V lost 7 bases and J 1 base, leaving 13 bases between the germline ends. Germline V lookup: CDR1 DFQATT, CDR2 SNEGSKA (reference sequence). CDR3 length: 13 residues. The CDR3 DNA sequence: TGCAGTGTTAGCGGTAGCCCCCAAGAGACCCAGTACTTC. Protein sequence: CSVSGSPQETQYF.

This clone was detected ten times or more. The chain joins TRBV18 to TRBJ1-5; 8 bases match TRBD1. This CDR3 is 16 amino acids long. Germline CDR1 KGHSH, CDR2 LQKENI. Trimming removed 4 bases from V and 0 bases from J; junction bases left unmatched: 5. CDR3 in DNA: TGTGCCAGCTCACGAGGACAGGGAAATAGCAATCAGCCCCAGCATTTT. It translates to CASSRGQGNSNQPQHF.

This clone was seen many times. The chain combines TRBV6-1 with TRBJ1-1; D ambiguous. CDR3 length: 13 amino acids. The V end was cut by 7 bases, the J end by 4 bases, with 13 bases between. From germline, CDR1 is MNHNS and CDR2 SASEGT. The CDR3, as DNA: TGTGCCAGCATTGGTGGAGTGAGCACTGAAGCTTTCTTT. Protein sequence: CASIGGVSTEAFF.

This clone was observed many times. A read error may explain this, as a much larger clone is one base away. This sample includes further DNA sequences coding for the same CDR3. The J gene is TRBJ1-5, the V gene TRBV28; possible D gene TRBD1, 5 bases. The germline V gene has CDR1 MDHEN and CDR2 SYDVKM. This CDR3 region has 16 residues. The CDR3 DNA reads TGTGCCAGCAGAGGGTCGGTGAGGGGTGGCAATCAGCCCCAGCATTTC. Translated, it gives CASRGSVRGGNQPQHF.

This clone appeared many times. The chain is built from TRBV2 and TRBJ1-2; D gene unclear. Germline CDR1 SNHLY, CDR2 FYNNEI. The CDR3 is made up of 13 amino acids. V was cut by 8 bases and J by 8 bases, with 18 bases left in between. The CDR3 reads CASGPRTRQGYTF. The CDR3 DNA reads TGTGCCAGCGGGCCTAGGACGAGGCAGGGCTACACCTTC.

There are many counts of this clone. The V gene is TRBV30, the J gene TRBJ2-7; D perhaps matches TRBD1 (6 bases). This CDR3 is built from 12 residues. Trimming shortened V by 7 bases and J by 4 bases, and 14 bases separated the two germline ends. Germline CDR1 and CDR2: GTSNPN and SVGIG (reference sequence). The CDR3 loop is CASGTPFYEQYF. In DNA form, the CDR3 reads TGTGCCTCCGGGACACCCTTTTACGAGCAGTACTTC.

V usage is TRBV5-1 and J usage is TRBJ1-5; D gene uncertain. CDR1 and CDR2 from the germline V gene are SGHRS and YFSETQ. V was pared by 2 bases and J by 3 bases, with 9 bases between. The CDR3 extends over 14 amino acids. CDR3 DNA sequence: TGCGCCAGCAGCTTTGGGGATACCAATCAGCCCCAGCATTTT. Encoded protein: CASSFGDTNQPQHF. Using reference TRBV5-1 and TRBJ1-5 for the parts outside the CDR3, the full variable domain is KAGVTQTPRYLIKTRGQQVTLSCSPISGHRSVSWYQQTPGQGLQFLFEYFSETQRNKGNFPGRFSGRQFSNSRSEMNVSTLELGDSALYLCASSFGDTNQPQHFGDGTRLSIL.

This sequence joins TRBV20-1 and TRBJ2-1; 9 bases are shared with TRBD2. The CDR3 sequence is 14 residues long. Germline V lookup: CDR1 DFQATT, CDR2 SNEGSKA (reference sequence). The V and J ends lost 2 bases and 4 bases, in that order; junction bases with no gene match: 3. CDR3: CSARRLAAYNEQFF. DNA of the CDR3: TGCAGTGCTAGAAGACTAGCGGCTTACAATGAGCAGTTCTTC.

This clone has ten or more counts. For the CDR3, the DNA is TGTGCCAGCAGCTCCCTCCAAGCCTACGAGCAGTACTTC. Residues: CASSSLQAYEQYF. The rearrangement links TRBV11-2 to TRBJ2-7; D ambiguous. V shed 4 bases and J shed 2 bases, with 9 bases lying between them. Germline V gives CDR1 SGHAT, CDR2 FQNNGV. CDR3 length equals 13 residues. The full variable domain, rest sourced from reference TRBV11-2 and TRBJ2-7, is EAGVAQSPRYKIIEKRQSVAFWCNPISGHATLYWYQQILGQGPKLLIQFQNNGVVDDSQLPKDRFSAERLKGVDSTLKIQPAKLEDSAVYLCASSSLQAYEQYFGPGTRLTVT.

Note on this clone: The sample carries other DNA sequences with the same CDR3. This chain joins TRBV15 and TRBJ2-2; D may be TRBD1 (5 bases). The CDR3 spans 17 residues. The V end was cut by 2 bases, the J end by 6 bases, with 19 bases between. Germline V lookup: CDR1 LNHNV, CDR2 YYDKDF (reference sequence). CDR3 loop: CATSRPQGVGWPGELFF. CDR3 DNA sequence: TGTGCCACCAGCAGACCCCAGGGTGTTGGGTGGCCCGGGGAGCTGTTTTTT.

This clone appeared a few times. The CDR3 nucleotides are TGTGCCAGCAGCCCCAAAACGACCTACGAGCAGTACTTC. This translates into CASSPKTTYEQYF. The gene calls are TRBV7-9 and TRBJ2-7; D uncertain. From germline, CDR1 is SEHNR and CDR2 FQNEAQ (reference sequence). V gave up 5 bases and J gave up 2 bases, with 10 bases separating them. The CDR3 loop spans 13 amino acids.